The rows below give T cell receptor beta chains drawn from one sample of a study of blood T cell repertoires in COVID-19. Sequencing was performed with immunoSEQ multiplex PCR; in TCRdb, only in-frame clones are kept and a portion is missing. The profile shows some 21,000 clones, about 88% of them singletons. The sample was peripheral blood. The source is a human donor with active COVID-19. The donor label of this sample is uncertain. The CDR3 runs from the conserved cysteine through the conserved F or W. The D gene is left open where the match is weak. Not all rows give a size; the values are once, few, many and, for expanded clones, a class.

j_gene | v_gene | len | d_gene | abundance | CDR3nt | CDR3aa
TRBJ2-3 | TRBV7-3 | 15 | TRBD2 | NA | TGTGCCAGCAGGACTAGCGGGAGCAGCACAGATACGCAGTATTTT | CASRTSGSSTDTQYF
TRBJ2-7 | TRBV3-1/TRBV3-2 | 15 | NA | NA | TGTGCCAGCAGCGAAACCAGGGGTTCCACCTACGAGCAGTACTTC | CASSETRGSTYEQYF
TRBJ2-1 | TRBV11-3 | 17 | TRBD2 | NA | TGTGCCAGCAGCCGAGGATTAGCGGGAGGGCCCTACAATGAGCAGTTCTTC | CASSRGLAGGPYNEQFF
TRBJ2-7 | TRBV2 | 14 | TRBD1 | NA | TGTGCCAGCAGACCGGGACAGAGCTCCTACGAGCAGTACTTC | CASRPGQSSYEQYF
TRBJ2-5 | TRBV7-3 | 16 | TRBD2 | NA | TGTGCCAGCAGCCCCACCGGGGCGGGGGGGCATGAGACCCAGTACTTC | CASSPTGAGGHETQYF
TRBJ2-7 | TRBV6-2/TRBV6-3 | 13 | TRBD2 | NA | TGTGCCAGCAGTCGCGGGGGTTTCGACGAGCAGTACTTC | CASSRGGFDEQYF
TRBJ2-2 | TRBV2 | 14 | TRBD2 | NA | TGTGCCAGCCGCTTTCGGGGGGGAACCGGGGAGCTGTTTTTT | CASRFRGGTGELFF
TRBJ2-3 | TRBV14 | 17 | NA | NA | TGTGCCAGCAGCCAACGACGACCCGGGACTAGCACAGATACGCAGTATTTT | CASSQRRPGTSTDTQYF
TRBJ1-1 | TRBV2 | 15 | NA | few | TGTGCCAGCAGTGAGACGAAGCTTCAGGACACTGAAGCTTTCTTT | CASSETKLQDTEAFF
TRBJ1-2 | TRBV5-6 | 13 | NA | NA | TGTGCCAGCAGCGGATGGACTCTCTCACTCTTCATCTTC | CASSGWTLSLFIF
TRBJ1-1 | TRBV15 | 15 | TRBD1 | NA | TGTGCCACCAGCAGAGAAGGACAGGTGAACACTGAAGCTTTCTTT | CATSREGQVNTEAFF
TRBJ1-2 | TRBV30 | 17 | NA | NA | TGTGCCTGGACTGTACCCGGGGGTACAGGTACCGAATATGGCTACACCTTC | CAWTVPGGTGTEYGYTF
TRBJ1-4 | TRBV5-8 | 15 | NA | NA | TGTGCCAGCAGCGCGGACAGTGCAACTAATGAAAAACTGTTTTTT | CASSADSATNEKLFF
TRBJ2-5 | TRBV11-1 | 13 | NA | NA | TGTGCCAGCAGTTACGGGGGTTCGGAGACCCAGTACTTC | CASSYGGSETQYF
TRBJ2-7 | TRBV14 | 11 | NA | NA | TGTGCCAGCAGCTCCCTGTCCGAGCAGTACTTC | CASSSLSEQYF
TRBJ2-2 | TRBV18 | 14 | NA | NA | TGTGCCAGCTCACCGGACTATAACACCGGGGAGCTGTTTTTT | CASSPDYNTGELFF